The clone carrying this T cell receptor beta chain was picked up a small number of times. TCRdb recomputed calls from the RT-PCR reads with MiXCR, one row per CDR3 protein. Of approximately 210,000 distinct CDR3 sequences in the sample, about 40% were seen once. Trimming pared 10 bases from V and 2 bases from J, leaving 17 bases between. The CDR3 runs 14 residues. This sample is part of a study of patients and donors after allogeneic stem cell transplantation. The TCR sequence derives from a human donor who was either an allogeneic HSCT recipient or a stem cell or donor lymphocyte infusion donor (not recorded which). It is not recorded whose cells these are; they may come from a transplant donor. Material: blood, either unsorted or a sorted T cell fraction (not recorded which). The gene calls are TRBV12-3 or TRBV12-4 and TRBJ1-2; D possibly corresponds to TRBD1 (5 bases). CDR3 nucleotide sequence: TGTGCCATCGAGCAGGGAGGGATGAACTATGGCTACACCTTC. This encodes CAIEQGGMNYGYTF.